These T cell receptor beta chains were read from a single sample in a study of T-cell memory formation after mild COVID-19. One entry per CDR3 protein results from TCRdb running MiXCR on the 5' RACE reads. The data show 350,000 to 450,000 distinct CDR3 sequences, 28% seen once. Sequenced input: PBMCs or a T cell subset sorted from them (not recorded which). These receptors all stem from an adult woman who had mild COVID-19 (a few samples of this study predate the infection). Cell type and time point are not known. Both conserved end residues are part of each CDR3. D genes are given only for firm matches. Expanded clones are given a class, and other clones once, few, many or no size at all.

TRBV12-3/TRBV12-4	few	TRBD2	TRBJ2-1	CASSFGLAGVLNEQFF	TGTGCCAGCAGTTTTGGACTAGCGGGGGTCCTTAATGAGCAGTTCTTC
TRBV7-9	few	TRBD1	TRBJ2-2	CASSSIHRGEVELFF	TGTGCCAGCAGCTCTATCCACAGGGGCGAGGTGGAGCTGTTTTTT
TRBV12-3/TRBV12-4	.	.	TRBJ1-4	CASSRSQTASEKLFF	TGTGCCAGCAGCCGCAGTCAGACAGCAAGTGAAAAACTGTTTTTT
TRBV20-1	few	TRBD1	TRBJ1-1	CSARPGTGTNTEAFF	TGCAGTGCTAGGCCGGGGACAGGTACGAACACTGAAGCTTTCTTT
TRBV4-1	.	.	TRBJ1-2	CASSQEGVSRDYGYTF	TGCGCCAGCAGCCAAGAGGGGGTATCGAGGGACTATGGCTACACCTTC
TRBV10-3	.	.	TRBJ2-7	CAISVSRDGYEQYF	TGTGCCATCAGTGTGAGCAGGGACGGCTACGAGCAGTACTTC
TRBV3-1	few	.	TRBJ1-1	CASCDWRDTEAFF	TGTGCCAGCTGTGACTGGCGGGACACTGAAGCTTTCTTT
TRBV9	few	TRBD1	TRBJ2-2	CASSVQGQGAGELFF	TGTGCCAGCAGCGTCCAGGGACAGGGGGCCGGGGAGCTGTTTTTT
TRBV3-1	.	.	TRBJ2-7	CASSEGGYEQYF	TGTGCCAGCAGCGAAGGGGGCTACGAGCAGTACTTC
TRBV5-1	few	TRBD1	TRBJ2-4	CASSPGQGVMAKNIQYF	TGCGCCAGCAGCCCTGGACAGGGTGTGATGGCCAAAAACATTCAGTACTTC
TRBV18	.	.	TRBJ2-1	CASSPPGTFGNEQFF	TGTGCCAGCTCACCGCCGGGGACATTTGGCAATGAGCAGTTCTTC
TRBV30	.	.	TRBJ1-2	CAWSVPAVWGRGYTF	TGTGCCTGGAGTGTACCGGCAGTCTGGGGTCGGGGCTACACCTTC
TRBV7-8	.	.	TRBJ2-1	CASSLPGGEQFF	TGTGCCAGCAGCTTACCCGGTGGAGAGCAGTTCTTC
TRBV9	.	.	TRBJ1-3	CASSDSFGGEFGNTIYF	TGTGCCAGCAGCGACTCTTTTGGGGGCGAGTTTGGAAACACCATATATTTT
TRBV24-1	.	TRBD2	TRBJ2-1	CATRPTSGNNNEQFF	TGTGCCACCAGACCGACTAGCGGAAACAACAATGAGCAGTTCTTC
TRBV5-1	.	TRBD2	TRBJ2-7	CASSLAMAGAYEQYF	TGCGCCAGCAGCTTGGCTATGGCGGGGGCCTACGAGCAGTACTTC
TRBV20-1	.	.	TRBJ1-3	CSAGGRASGNTIYF	TGCAGTGCCGGGGGCAGGGCCTCTGGAAACACCATATATTTT
TRBV6-1	few	.	TRBJ2-7	CASRKEEGVSYEQYF	TGTGCCAGCAGGAAAGAGGAGGGAGTGTCCTACGAGCAGTACTTC
TRBV5-1	.	.	TRBJ2-1	CASSLIGGHEEEQFF	TGCGCCAGCAGCTTGATCGGGGGACATGAGGAGGAGCAGTTCTTC